The next 21 T cell receptor beta chains were all read from a single sample in a study of identifying expanded T cells in peripheral blood. Clones were sequenced by immunoSEQ multiplex PCR, and TCRdb holds only the in-frame ones, with some missing. The sample gives 91,000 or so clones, approximately 91% of which show up once; 3.5% to 5% is in the top ten. The sample taken for sequencing was blood. Every receptor here comes from a person aged 18 to 75 in good health.

This chain uses TRBV28 with TRBJ1-2; D unclear. The CDR3 is made up of 13 amino acids. Looked up from germline, CDR1 is MDHEN and CDR2 is SYDVKM. The V and J ends lost 4 bases and 8 bases respectively, with 14 bases between them. In DNA, the CDR3 is TGTGCCAGCAGTTCACTCCGCACTGAAGGCTACACCTTC. Its translation is CASSSLRTEGYTF.

The gene calls are TRBV19 and TRBJ2-7; D remains unclear. The CDR3 extends over 19 amino acids. The germline V and J ends were trimmed by 1 base and 0 bases, with 22 bases remaining between them. Germline values: CDR1 LNHDA, CDR2 SQIVND (reference sequence). The CDR3 region has the DNA TGTGCCAGTAGTATAGGGCCTTTCGATCCAGCGTCCAGCTCCTACGAGCAGTACTTC. Amino acid sequence: CASSIGPFDPASSSYEQYF.

This chain uses TRBV7-6 with TRBJ2-5; D is undetermined. V gave up 3 bases and J gave up 0 bases, with 11 bases separating them. This CDR3 is 15 amino acids long. Germline-derived CDR1 and CDR2 are SGHVS and FNYEAQ. The DNA of the CDR3 is TGTGCCAGCAGCTTTATCCTGGCGCACCAAGAGACCCAGTACTTC. Translating it yields CASSFILAHQETQYF. Drawing the rest from reference TRBV7-6 and TRBJ2-5, the complete variable domain is GAGVSQSPRYKVTKRGQDVALRCDPISGHVSLYWYRQALGQGPEFLTYFNYEAQQDKSGLPNDRFSAERPEGSISTLTIQRTEQRDSAMYRCASSFILAHQETQYFGPGTRLLVL.

This clone appeared a few times. The chain uses TRBV6-5 and TRBJ1-2, with 7 bases that match TRBD1. V lost 6 bases, J lost 4 bases, and 5 bases stayed unmatched. Per the germline V gene, CDR1 is MNHEY and CDR2 is SVGAGI. The length of the CDR3 is 13 residues. The chain's CDR3 is CASSRQGVYGYTF. The CDR3 region has the DNA TGTGCCAGCAGCCGACAGGGCGTCTATGGCTACACCTTC.

Only one count was recorded for this clone. This rearrangement joins TRBV11-3 to TRBJ1-5; D is perhaps TRBD1 (6 bases). CDR3 length equals 16 residues. In germline, CDR1 is SGHNT, CDR2 YENEEA. Between the trimmed V and J ends, which lost 2 bases and 4 bases, there was a span of 15 bases. CDR3 protein: CASSLIGTTRNQPQHF. CDR3 nucleotide sequence: TGTGCCAGCAGCTTAATCGGGACAACGCGGAATCAGCCCCAGCATTTT.

The chain recombines TRBV10-3 with TRBJ1-1; 8 bases match TRBD1. Trimming removed 2 bases from V and 4 bases from J; junction bases left unmatched: 12. CDR1 and CDR2 (germline): ENHRY, SYGVKD. CDR3 length equals 17 residues. The DNA for the CDR3 is TGTGCCATCAGTGAGAGGGGAGGCAGGGGGCCAGTCACTGAAGCTTTCTTT. Protein sequence: CAISERGGRGPVTEAFF.

The chain carries TRBV7-8 and TRBJ1-5, with D uncertain. The germline gives CDR1 SGHVS, CDR2 FQNEAQ. Between the trimmed V and J ends, which lost 3 bases and 0 bases, there was a span of 6 bases. This CDR3 comprises 14 residues. CDR3 sequence reads: CASSLIYSNQPQHF. The CDR3 DNA follows: TGTGCCAGCAGCTTGATCTATAGCAATCAGCCCCAGCATTTT.

The CDR3 sequence is CASSSVQGLNTEAFF. The CDR3 DNA sequence: TGTGCCAGCAGCTCCGTACAGGGGTTGAACACTGAAGCTTTCTTT. The chain couples TRBV13 to TRBJ1-1, with 7 bases aligning to TRBD1. Germline CDR1 and CDR2: PRHDT and FYEKMQ (reference sequence). The CDR3 loop spans 15 amino acids. J gave up 0 bases and V 4 bases, and 5 bases lay outside the gene matches.

The CDR3 coding sequence is TGTGCCAGCAGTTACTCTTGGGATTATAATTCACCCCTCCACTTT. Encoded protein: CASSYSWDYNSPLHF. The rearrangement links TRBV6-5 to TRBJ1-6; no reliable D call. The germline V gene has CDR1 MNHEY and CDR2 SVGAGI. Between the trimmed V and J ends, which lost 0 bases and 4 bases, there was a span of 7 bases. CDR3 length: 15 amino acids.

The rearrangement links TRBV9 to TRBJ2-7, with 10 bases fitting TRBD1. J gave up 9 bases and V 4 bases, and 13 bases lay outside the gene matches. Germline CDR1 reads SGDLS; CDR2 reads YYNGEE. CDR3 length: 15 residues. The CDR3 DNA sequence: TGTGCCAGCAGCTACCAGGGGGACAGGGGCGGGCCGCAGTACTTC. Amino acids: CASSYQGDRGGPQYF.

With respect to this clone: Compared with germline, one end of the junction differs, possibly owing to a read error. The chain uses TRBV10-2 and TRBJ2-7; 10 bases map to TRBD2. There are 15 residues in the CDR3. Per germline, CDR1 WSHSY and CDR2 SAAADI. The CDR3 DNA sequence: TGTGCCAGCAGTGAAACTAGCGGGGACTCCTACGAGCAGTACTTC. As protein: CASSETSGDSYEQYF.

The chain recombines TRBV7-8 with TRBJ2-3; 10 positions agree with TRBD2. The J segment lost 3 bases and the V segment lost 3 bases, leaving 6 bases of the junction unmatched. Germline CDR1 and CDR2: SGHVS and FQNEAQ. The CDR3 sequence is 16 residues long. The chain's CDR3 is CASSFAGTSDTDTQYF. The DNA of the CDR3 is TGTGCCAGCAGCTTTGCCGGGACTAGCGATACAGATACGCAGTATTTT.

This clone has just one count. CDR3 in DNA: TGTGCCAGCAGCTTAGCGGGAGCGAACACTGAAGCTTTCTTT. This sequence encodes CASSLAGANTEAFF. The V gene is TRBV7-8, the J gene TRBJ1-1; no firm D call. The CDR3 contains 14 residues. Germline V lookup: CDR1 SGHVS, CDR2 FQNEAQ. V lost 0 bases and J lost 1, with 6 bases in between.

The chain joins TRBV7-2 to TRBJ2-2; D possibly corresponds to TRBD1 (5 bases). The CDR3 has 14 amino acids. V gave up 5 bases and J gave up 3 bases, with 10 bases separating them. Looked up from germline, CDR1 is SGHTA and CDR2 is FQGNSA. For the CDR3, the DNA is TGTGCCAGCAGCCCAGACAGTTACACCGGGGAGCTGTTTTTT. Its translation: CASSPDSYTGELFF. Drawing the rest from reference TRBV7-2 and TRBJ2-2, the complete variable domain is GAGVSQSPSNKVTEKGKDVELRCDPISGHTALYWYRQSLGQGLEFLIYFQGNSAPDKSGLPSDRFSAERTGGSVSTLTIQRTQQEDSAVYLCASSPDSYTGELFFGEGSRLTVL.

V is TRBV5-6 and J is TRBJ1-5; TRBD1 is a possible D gene (6 bases). CDR3 length equals 16 residues. The V gene's germline CDR1 is SGHDT and CDR2 YYEEEE. Trimming shortened V by 2 bases and J by 2 bases, and 14 bases separated the two germline ends. CDR3 DNA: TGTGCCAGCAGCTTCCGGGGGGCGGGTGGCAATCAGCCCCAGCATTTT. Translating it yields CASSFRGAGGNQPQHF. The full variable domain, in which reference TRBV5-6 and TRBJ1-5 provide the parts outside the CDR3, is DAGVTQSPTHLIKTRGQQVTLRCSPKSGHDTVSWYQQALGQGPQFIFQYYEEEERQRGNFPDRFSGHQFPNYSSELNVNALLLGDSALYLCASSFRGAGGNQPQHFGDGTRLSIL.

The genes are TRBV11-2 and TRBJ2-7; D not resolved. Trimming stripped 5 bases from V and 4 bases from J, with 24 bases between. Germline lookup yields CDR1 SGHAT and CDR2 FQNNGV. The CDR3 loop spans 17 amino acids. Here the CDR3 reads CASSPRMAVVSPYEQYF. DNA of the CDR3: TGTGCCAGCAGCCCTAGGATGGCAGTCGTCTCCCCTTACGAGCAGTACTTC.

The chain couples TRBV21-1 to TRBJ2-5. TRBV21-1 is a recognized pseudogene. The CDR3 runs to 15 residues. The CDR3 DNA is TGTGCCAGCACGGCCCGTCGAAACCTCCAAGAGACCCAGTACTTC. As protein: CASTARRNLQETQYF.

The chain joins TRBV9 to TRBJ2-6, with D possibly TRBD1 on 6 matching bases. The CDR3 length is 16 residues. The V and J ends lost 0 bases and 2 bases respectively, with 9 bases between them. Per germline, CDR1 SGDLS and CDR2 YYNGEE. The chain's CDR3 is CASSVDAGAGANVLTF. Written as DNA, the CDR3 is TGTGCCAGCAGCGTAGATGCAGGGGCTGGGGCCAACGTCCTGACTTTC.

The chain uses TRBV27 and TRBJ1-2; the D is unclear. The CDR3 is 14 amino acids. Per germline, CDR1 MNHEY and CDR2 SMNVEV (reference sequence). The germline V and J ends were trimmed by 0 bases and 5 bases, with 10 bases remaining between them. The CDR3 region has the DNA TGTGCCAGCAGTTTATCAGACGGGCTTTATGGCTACACCTTC. This translates into CASSLSDGLYGYTF.

V is TRBV9 and J is TRBJ2-3; 7 nucleotides align to TRBD1. The CDR3 has 15 residues. From germline, CDR1 is SGDLS and CDR2 YYNGEE. The V gene end was trimmed by 3 bases and the J gene end by 2 bases; junction bases not matched to a gene: 6. The CDR3 nucleotides are TGTGCCAGCAGCGCCGGGACAGCTAACACAGATACGCAGTATTTT. Its translation: CASSAGTANTDTQYF.

V and J are TRBV27 and TRBJ1-1; D possibly corresponds to TRBD1 (5 bases). Between the trimmed V and J ends, which lost 5 bases and 1 base, there was a span of 8 bases. Germline V gene lookup returns CDR1 MNHEY and CDR2 SMNVEV (reference sequence). The CDR3 consists of 13 residues. CDR3 in DNA: TGTGCCAGCAGTGTCGGGACGAACACTGAAGCTTTCTTT. This translates into CASSVGTNTEAFF.